This TCR beta chain appears in the sequencing data of a study of CD8 T cells in ankylosing spondylitis. Points from the study as a whole: A TCR beta motif of seven or eight highly homologous variants appeared characteristic of ankylosing spondylitis blood.

This clonotype was recorded a few times. The antigen is unknown. This CDR3 comprises 13 residues. Deletions cut 8 bases from V and 1 base from J, with 11 bases between. Germline V gives CDR1 MNHEY, CDR2 SVGEGT. TCRdb independently ran MiXCR on the 5' RACE reads; one entry per CDR3 protein. This table has approximately 500,000 distinct CDR3 sequences, about an eighth appearing once. Sequencing was performed on blood, either unsorted or a sorted T cell fraction (not recorded which). The TCR was taken from a male donor with ankylosing spondylitis. This sequence joins TRBV6-2 or TRBV6-3 and TRBJ1-1, with unresolved D. DNA for the CDR3: TGTGCCAGCTGGGCCAGATCGAACACTGAAGCTTTCTTT. Protein: CASWARSNTEAFF.